One and the same sample provided the 16 T cell receptor beta chains below, sequenced in a study of cytotoxic CD8 clonotypes in ibrutinib-treated CLL. Clones were sequenced by immunoSEQ multiplex PCR, and TCRdb holds only the in-frame ones, with some missing. This sample has approximately 150,000 clones, with under 85% found just once. Here the sequenced sample was PBMCs, taken after 24 months of ibrutinib treatment. The receptors originated from a human donor with chronic lymphocytic leukemia.

This clone was counted between two and nine times. The chain uses TRBV4-2 and TRBJ1-4; a weak D match, TRBD1 (6 bases). V lost 3 bases, J lost 8 bases, and 16 bases lay in between. From germline, CDR1 is LGHNA and CDR2 YNFKEQ. The CDR3 sequence is 15 residues long. CDR3: CASSQRQATREKLFF. As DNA, the CDR3 is TGTGCCAGCAGCCAGAGACAGGCCACGAGGGAAAAACTGTTTTTT.

The rearrangement uses TRBV27 and TRBJ1-1, with D maybe TRBD1 (5 bases). The CDR3 totals 13 residues. Per the germline V gene, CDR1 is MNHEY and CDR2 is SMNVEV (reference sequence). The germline V and J ends were trimmed by 8 bases and 1 base, with 11 bases remaining between them. The CDR3, as DNA: TGTGCCAGCGGGGGGTACGGGAACACTGAAGCTTTCTTT. This codes for CASGGYGNTEAFF.

The chain links TRBV18 to TRBJ2-3; D is uncertain. The germline V gene has CDR1 KGHSH and CDR2 LQKENI. This CDR3 is built from 14 residues. Deletions cut 1 base from V and 2 bases from J, with 7 bases between. The CDR3 DNA reads as TGTGCCAGCTCACCACGACGAGACACAGATACGCAGTATTTT. This translates into CASSPRRDTDTQYF. The entire variable domain, with the rest obtained from reference TRBV18 and TRBJ2-3, is as follows: NAGVMQNPRHLVRRRGQEARLRCSPMKGHSHVYWYRQLPEEGLKFMVYLQKENIIDESGMPKERFSAEFPKEGPSILRIQQVVRGDSAAYFCASSPRRDTDTQYFGPGTRLTVL.

The V and J genes are TRBV7-2 and TRBJ2-1; D uncertain. V lost 10 bases and J 4 bases, leaving 8 bases between the germline ends. There are 11 residues in the CDR3. Looked up from germline, CDR1 is SGHTA and CDR2 is FQGNSA. CDR3 residues: CATAGYNEQFF. The CDR3 nucleotides read TGTGCCACCGCTGGGTACAATGAGCAGTTCTTC.

This chain connects TRBV4-3 to TRBJ1-5, with TRBD1 identical over 11 bases. With V trimmed by 1 base and J by 3 bases, 11 bases remained unmatched. The germline V gene encodes CDR1 LGHNA and CDR2 YSLEER. CDR3 length: 19 amino acids. DNA of the CDR3: TGCGCCAGCAGCCAAGGTACCGGGACAGGGGGTGTGATCAATCAGCCCCAGCATTTT. Encoded protein: CASSQGTGTGGVINQPQHF.

The chain uses TRBV6-6 and TRBJ1-1; no reliable D call. Germline V gene data show CDR1 as MNHNY and CDR2 as SVGAGI (reference sequence). V lost 2 bases and J lost 1, with 5 bases in between. The CDR3 has 13 residues. CDR3 loop: CASSYPSNTEAFF. Written as DNA, the CDR3 is TGTGCCAGCAGTTACCCCTCGAACACTGAAGCTTTCTTT.

This chain joins TRBV6-4 and TRBJ1-1; the D gene is possibly TRBD1 (5 bases). The V gene's germline CDR1 is MRHNA and CDR2 SNTAGT. The CDR3 consists of 12 residues. Trimming left V 2 bases short and J 12 bases short, with 13 bases between. In DNA, the CDR3 is TGTGCCAGCAGTGACAGGGGACTCCCACCTTTCTTT. It yields the protein CASSDRGLPPFF.

The genes are TRBV10-3 and TRBJ1-2, with D perhaps matching TRBD1 (5 bases). CDR1 is ENHRY and CDR2 is SYGVKD in the germline V gene. The length of the CDR3 is 13 residues. V lost 7 bases and J 4 bases, leaving 13 bases between the germline ends. The CDR3 nucleotides are TGTGCCATCATGGGGGAGGGCCTCTATGGCTACACCTTC. Protein sequence: CAIMGEGLYGYTF.

The J gene is TRBJ2-7, the V gene TRBV4-2; the D call may be TRBD1 or TRBD2 (6 bases each). The CDR3 has 14 residues. The V end lost 1 base, the J end lost 6 bases, and 13 bases lay between the germline ends. CDR1 is LGHNA, CDR2 YNFKEQ, per germline. The CDR3 bases are TGTGCCAGCAGCCAAGTGAGGGGGGCAGGCGAGCAGTACTTC. Translation gives CASSQVRGAGEQYF.

The chain recombines TRBV2 with TRBJ2-3, with 12 bases lining up with TRBD2. There are 15 residues in the CDR3. The ends lost 6 bases at V and 6 bases at J; junction bases unmatched: 7. Looked up from germline, CDR1 is SNHLY and CDR2 is FYNNEI. This chain's CDR3 is CASRPTSGGKDTQYF. CDR3 nucleotide sequence: TGTGCCAGCAGGCCCACTAGCGGGGGGAAGGATACGCAGTATTTT.

This rearrangement joins TRBV11-2 to TRBJ2-1; D uncertain. The germline V and J ends were trimmed by 5 bases and 2 bases, with 10 bases remaining between them. The V gene's germline CDR1 is SGHAT and CDR2 FQNNGV. This CDR3 is built from 14 residues. The CDR3: CASSPLTTYNEQFF. In nucleotides, the CDR3 is TGTGCCAGCAGCCCCCTTACCACCTACAATGAGCAGTTCTTC.

The V and J genes are TRBV6-6 and TRBJ2-1; no firm D call. Germline CDR1 is MNHNY and CDR2 is SVGAGI (reference sequence). The V end was cut by 0 bases, the J end by 8 bases, with 2 bases between. The CDR3 runs 11 residues. Here the CDR3 DNA reads TGTGCCAGCAGTTACTCCCATGAGCAGTTCTTC. Translating it yields CASSYSHEQFF.

This clone came up a few times. The chain is built from TRBV6-5 and TRBJ2-5; D remains unclear. V dropped 6 bases and J dropped 5 bases, with 16 bases sitting between them. The CDR3 contains 14 residues. The V gene's germline CDR1 is MNHEY and CDR2 SVGAGI. CDR3 residues: CASRLTGRSETQYF. CDR3 coding DNA: TGTGCCAGCAGACTAACGGGCCGCTCTGAGACCCAGTACTTC.

The chain uses TRBV13 and TRBJ2-7; 15 bases are shared with TRBD2. The CDR3 extends over 20 amino acids. Germline CDR1 and CDR2: PRHDT and FYEKMQ (reference sequence). V lost 4 bases to trimming and J lost 6 bases; unmatched junction nucleotides: 19. The CDR3 sequence: CASSSLRSGLAGGSRSEQYF. As DNA, the CDR3 is TGTGCCAGCAGCTCCCTCCGCTCGGGACTAGCGGGGGGCAGTCGGTCCGAGCAGTACTTC. The full variable domain, in which reference TRBV13 and TRBJ2-7 provide the parts outside the CDR3, is AAGVIQSPRHLIKEKRETATLKCYPIPRHDTVYWYQQGPGQDPQFLISFYEKMQSDKGSIPDRFSAQQFSDYHSELNMSSLELGDSALYFCASSSLRSGLAGGSRSEQYFGPGTRLTVT.

The rearrangement links TRBV11-2 to TRBJ2-3, with 10 bases fitting TRBD2. The CDR3 spans 17 residues. Looked up from germline, CDR1 is SGHAT and CDR2 is FQNNGV. J was trimmed by 7 bases and V by 5 bases; bases with no gene match: 15. For the CDR3, the DNA is TGTGCCAGCAGCCCACTGAGGCCGGGACTAGCGAATAATACGCAGTATTTT. This translates into CASSPLRPGLANNTQYF. Variable domain in full (rest from reference TRBV11-2 and TRBJ2-3): EAGVAQSPRYKIIEKRQSVAFWCNPISGHATLYWYQQILGQGPKLLIQFQNNGVVDDSQLPKDRFSAERLKGVDSTLKIQPAKLEDSAVYLCASSPLRPGLANNTQYFGPGTRLTVL.

The chain has TRBV13 and TRBJ1-1, with D perhaps matching TRBD1 (5 bases). The CDR3 runs 15 residues. With 2 bases removed from V and 4 bases from J, the gap between germline ends came to 14 bases. Germline CDR1 and CDR2: PRHDT and FYEKMQ (reference sequence). CDR3 sequence (DNA): TGTGCCAGCAGCTTACCTGGGGGAGGCGTCACTGAAGCTTTCTTT. Amino acid sequence: CASSLPGGGVTEAFF.